What follows describes a single T cell receptor (beta chain). This clone has only one observation. No cognate antigen has been identified for it. No per-base quality is available; no much larger clone lies one base away. V sheds 4 bases and J sheds 3 bases, leaving 16 bases between their ends. The germline V gene (reference sequence) provides CDR1 SEHNR and CDR2 FQNEAQ. The CDR3 measures 15 amino acids from cysteine to phenylalanine. The read is trimmed to its CDR3 DNA, 45 bases read in frame from base 1. This specimen comes from a study of OX40 agonist ivuxolimab in advanced cancers. The study in broad terms: Ivuxolimab, which targeted the costimulatory receptor OX40 (CD134), was an agonistic, fully human IgG2 monoclonal antibody. Intravenous ivuxolimab was administered to patients every 2 weeks at six dose levels: 0.01, 0.1, 0.3, 1.5, 3 and 10 mg/kg. Among the approximately 50 dose-escalation patients, about 19 had hepatocellular carcinoma, roughly 15 melanoma, 9 renal cell carcinoma and 9 head and neck cancer. In the dose-escalation cohort, more than 75% of patients were male, and the mean age was approximately 55 years, with a range of roughly 20 to 79. Patients were allowed to have had prior anti-PD-1, anti-PD-L1 or anti-CTLA-4 therapy, and around 40% of the dose-escalation patients had previously received checkpoint inhibitors. Partial responses occurred in three dose-escalation patients: two with cutaneous melanoma and one with hepatocellular carcinoma. The purpose of peripheral TCRbeta sequencing was to test whether ivuxolimab changed TCR sequence diversity and led to clonal T-cell expansion. The paper reports the monotherapy dose-escalation portion (N ≈ 50 patients) of the phase I ivuxolimab trial. The investigation overall reported the following: Low levels of normalized T-cell clonal expansion were also seen in some nonresponding patients. Antigen specificity was not determined for the clonally expanded peripheral T cells. In the 0.1-3.0 mg/kg groups, partial responders had among the lowest normalized peripheral clonal expansion, particularly in CD8+ T cells. Clonal expansion of both CD4+ and CD8+ blood T cells was observed from baseline to week 6 at doses 0.1 to 3.0 mg/kg. After ivuxolimab, CD8+ T cells had more expanded clones than CD4+ T cells on average.

Patients with a history of autoimmune disease or receiving systemic immunosuppression were excluded from the trial. In every dose cohort, peripheral blood was drawn for TCR sequencing at baseline, cycle 4 day 1, and cycle 7 day 1. Samples were obtained from an open-label, multicenter, first-in-human phase I dose-escalation trial of ivuxolimab. Adults with locally advanced or metastatic melanoma, renal cell carcinoma, hepatocellular carcinoma or head and neck squamous cell carcinoma were enrolled in the trial. Before TCR sequencing, CD4+ and CD8+ T cells were separately sorted from peripheral blood. Genomic DNA was extracted from sorted cells for sequencing of the TCRbeta CDR3 region. TCRbeta CDR3 regions were sequenced using the immunoSEQ Assay. TCRdb limited this immuneACCESS table to in-frame rearrangements with V and J called. A share of clones is missing; checked studies link under half to unresolved V genes, and the rest is unexplained. The sample includes about 67,000 clones, with around 86% observed a single time. The ten largest account for about 4% of the sample.

The sequence links TRBV7-9 to TRBJ2-7, with TRBD1 perhaps the D gene, on 5 matching bases. This clonotype was sampled from an adult with an advanced solid tumor such as melanoma, head and neck, liver or kidney cancer. Sample: CD4+ or CD8+ T cells sorted from blood, taken in a trial of the OX40 agonist ivuxolimab. The CDR3 region has the sequence CASSSTNRNSYEQYF. The sequenced DNA: TGTGCCAGCAGCTCAACAAACAGGAATAGCTACGAGCAGTACTTC.